A selection of T cell receptor beta chains follows, all from one sample in a study of T cell responses to AZD1222 COVID-19 vaccine. TCRdb's table, derived via immunoSEQ multiplex PCR, lists solely in-frame clones and lacks some. The table has approximately 120,000 clones, 92% seen once. Sequences were derived from peripheral blood, sampled on day 0 of AZD1222 vaccination. All receptors come from an adult in good health. The CDR3 runs from the conserved cysteine through the conserved F or W. Each record gives: D gene, J gene, V gene, clone size, CDR3 protein, CDR3 DNA. The D gene is left open where the match is weak. Expanded clones are given a class, and other clones once, few, many or no size at all.

d_gene: -; j_gene: TRBJ2-7; v_gene: TRBV6-2/TRBV6-3; abundance: few; CDR3aa: CASSYPPGLLYEQYF; CDR3nt: TGTGCCAGCAGTTACCCTCCGGGACTCCTCTACGAGCAGTACTTC
d_gene: -; j_gene: TRBJ1-4; v_gene: TRBV5-1; abundance: -; CDR3aa: CASSLGMGGVNEKLFF; CDR3nt: TGCGCCAGCAGCTTGGGGATGGGGGGAGTTAATGAAAAACTGTTTTTT
d_gene: -; j_gene: TRBJ1-2; v_gene: TRBV2; abundance: -; CDR3aa: CASRDRQNNYGYTF; CDR3nt: TGTGCCAGCAGAGATAGACAGAATAACTATGGCTACACCTTC
d_gene: -; j_gene: TRBJ2-5; v_gene: TRBV7-8; abundance: -; CDR3aa: CASSLAIGDQETQYF; CDR3nt: TGTGCCAGCAGCTTAGCCATTGGAGACCAAGAGACCCAGTACTTC
d_gene: TRBD2; j_gene: TRBJ2-7; v_gene: TRBV6-6; abundance: -; CDR3aa: CASRLAGTPYEQYF; CDR3nt: TGTGCCAGCAGATTAGCGGGTACTCCCTACGAGCAGTACTTC
d_gene: TRBD1; j_gene: TRBJ1-5; v_gene: TRBV23-1; abundance: -; CDR3aa: CASKQTGGNSNQPQHF; CDR3nt: TGCGCCAGCAAGCAGACAGGGGGTAATAGCAATCAGCCCCAGCATTTT
d_gene: TRBD1; j_gene: TRBJ1-3; v_gene: TRBV3-1/TRBV3-2; abundance: -; CDR3aa: CASSPMTGGNTIYF; CDR3nt: TGTGCCAGCAGCCCCATGACAGGGGGAAACACCATATATTTT
d_gene: -; j_gene: TRBJ1-1; v_gene: TRBV9; abundance: -; CDR3aa: CASSPSPNTEAFF; CDR3nt: TGTGCCAGCAGCCCAAGCCCGAACACTGAAGCTTTCTTT
d_gene: -; j_gene: TRBJ1-6; v_gene: TRBV27; abundance: -; CDR3aa: CASSLLGYYSPLHF; CDR3nt: TGTGCCAGCAGTTTACTGGGATACTATTCACCCCTCCACTTT
d_gene: -; j_gene: TRBJ1-3; v_gene: TRBV7-8; abundance: -; CDR3aa: CASSLAGDSGNTIYF; CDR3nt: TGTGCCAGCAGCTTAGCAGGGGACTCTGGAAACACCATATATTTT
d_gene: -; j_gene: TRBJ1-1; v_gene: TRBV10-3; abundance: few; CDR3aa: CAISEDYTEAFF; CDR3nt: TGTGCCATCAGTGAGGACTACACTGAAGCTTTCTTT
d_gene: -; j_gene: TRBJ1-4; v_gene: TRBV2; abundance: -; CDR3aa: CASSGGRDEKLFF; CDR3nt: TGTGCCTCCTCGGGGGGTCGGGATGAAAAACTGTTTTTT
d_gene: TRBD1; j_gene: TRBJ1-1; v_gene: TRBV7-2; abundance: few; CDR3aa: CASRSRGPDTEAFF; CDR3nt: TGTGCCAGCAGATCCAGGGGGCCGGACACTGAAGCTTTCTTT
d_gene: -; j_gene: TRBJ1-1; v_gene: TRBV25-1; abundance: -; CDR3aa: CASSEFGGKNTEAFF; CDR3nt: TGTGCCAGCAGTGAATTTGGGGGCAAGAACACTGAAGCTTTCTTT
d_gene: -; j_gene: TRBJ1-5; v_gene: TRBV30; abundance: -; CDR3aa: CAWSPGQRSAPQHF; CDR3nt: TGTGCCTGGAGTCCGGGACAAAGATCAGCCCCCCAGCATTTT
d_gene: TRBD1; j_gene: TRBJ1-1; v_gene: TRBV3-1/TRBV3-2; abundance: few; CDR3aa: CASSQTGGVGTEAFF; CDR3nt: TGTGCCAGCAGCCAGACAGGGGGCGTAGGGACTGAAGCTTTCTTT
d_gene: -; j_gene: TRBJ2-7; v_gene: TRBV3-1/TRBV3-2; abundance: -; CDR3aa: CASSRVDEQYF; CDR3nt: TGTGCCAGCAGCAGGGTTGACGAGCAGTACTTC
d_gene: -; j_gene: TRBJ1-4; v_gene: TRBV5-5; abundance: -; CDR3aa: CASSLGQGWTTNEKLFF; CDR3nt: TGTGCCAGCAGCTTGGGGCAGGGATGGACAACTAATGAAAAACTGTTTTTT
d_gene: TRBD1; j_gene: TRBJ2-7; v_gene: TRBV5-1; abundance: -; CDR3aa: CASSVQGQYEQYF; CDR3nt: TGCGCCAGCAGCGTGCAGGGACAGTACGAGCAGTACTTC
d_gene: TRBD2; j_gene: TRBJ2-7; v_gene: TRBV5-5; abundance: few; CDR3aa: CASSSYRTSGRDEQYF; CDR3nt: TGTGCCAGCAGCTCATACCGGACTAGCGGGAGAGACGAGCAGTACTTC
d_gene: -; j_gene: TRBJ2-3; v_gene: TRBV9; abundance: -; CDR3aa: CASTPRGHTTDTQYF; CDR3nt: TGTGCCAGCACGCCCCGGGGACATACCACAGATACGCAGTATTTT
d_gene: -; j_gene: TRBJ1-4; v_gene: TRBV2; abundance: -; CDR3aa: CASSAQAINEKLFF; CDR3nt: TGTGCCAGCAGTGCACAGGCTATCAATGAAAAACTGTTTTTT
d_gene: -; j_gene: TRBJ2-7; v_gene: TRBV5-8; abundance: -; CDR3aa: CASSLYGGAYEQYF; CDR3nt: TGTGCCAGCAGCTTGTACGGGGGTGCCTACGAGCAGTACTTC
d_gene: -; j_gene: TRBJ2-7; v_gene: TRBV12-3/TRBV12-4; abundance: -; CDR3aa: CASSSSSVYEQYF; CDR3nt: TGTGCCAGCAGTTCGAGCAGCGTCTACGAGCAGTACTTC
d_gene: -; j_gene: TRBJ2-2; v_gene: TRBV11-2; abundance: -; CDR3aa: CASRSPGHATELFF; CDR3nt: TGTGCCAGCAGATCTCCGGGACACGCTACGGAGCTGTTTTTT
d_gene: TRBD1; j_gene: TRBJ1-4; v_gene: TRBV5-1; abundance: -; CDR3aa: CASSFGRYRGTNEKLFF; CDR3nt: TGCGCCAGCAGCTTCGGCCGTTACAGGGGAACTAATGAAAAACTGTTTTTT
d_gene: TRBD2; j_gene: TRBJ2-1; v_gene: TRBV2; abundance: -; CDR3aa: CASKRDYNNEQFF; CDR3nt: TGTGCCAGCAAGCGGGACTATAACAATGAGCAGTTCTTC
d_gene: -; j_gene: TRBJ2-1; v_gene: TRBV20-1; abundance: -; CDR3aa: CSAITGLEQFF; CDR3nt: TGCAGTGCCATTACAGGGCTTGAGCAGTTCTTC
d_gene: -; j_gene: TRBJ1-4; v_gene: TRBV11-2; abundance: few; CDR3aa: CASSLGYTGPSNEKLFF; CDR3nt: TGTGCCAGCAGCTTAGGGTATACAGGGCCTTCTAATGAAAAACTGTTTTTT
d_gene: -; j_gene: TRBJ1-6; v_gene: TRBV11-2; abundance: -; CDR3aa: CASSPNRVQPLHF; CDR3nt: TGTGCCAGCAGCCCGAACAGGGTACAACCCCTCCACTTT
d_gene: TRBD2; j_gene: TRBJ2-3; v_gene: TRBV24-1; abundance: -; CDR3aa: CATQGLAGGPQSYGTQYF; CDR3nt: TGTGCCACCCAGGGACTAGCGGGAGGACCTCAGTCCTATGGGACGCAGTATTTT
d_gene: TRBD2; j_gene: TRBJ2-1; v_gene: TRBV12-5; abundance: -; CDR3aa: CASGPGTSVKVEQFF; CDR3nt: TGTGCTAGTGGCCCGGGGACTAGCGTAAAGGTTGAGCAGTTCTTC
d_gene: TRBD1; j_gene: TRBJ2-2; v_gene: TRBV28; abundance: -; CDR3aa: CATTPGQDNTGELFF; CDR3nt: TGTGCCACCACACCGGGACAGGACAACACCGGGGAGCTGTTTTTT
d_gene: -; j_gene: TRBJ2-7; v_gene: TRBV10-2; abundance: -; CDR3aa: CASSDYEQYF; CDR3nt: TGCGCCAGCAGTGACTACGAGCAGTACTTC